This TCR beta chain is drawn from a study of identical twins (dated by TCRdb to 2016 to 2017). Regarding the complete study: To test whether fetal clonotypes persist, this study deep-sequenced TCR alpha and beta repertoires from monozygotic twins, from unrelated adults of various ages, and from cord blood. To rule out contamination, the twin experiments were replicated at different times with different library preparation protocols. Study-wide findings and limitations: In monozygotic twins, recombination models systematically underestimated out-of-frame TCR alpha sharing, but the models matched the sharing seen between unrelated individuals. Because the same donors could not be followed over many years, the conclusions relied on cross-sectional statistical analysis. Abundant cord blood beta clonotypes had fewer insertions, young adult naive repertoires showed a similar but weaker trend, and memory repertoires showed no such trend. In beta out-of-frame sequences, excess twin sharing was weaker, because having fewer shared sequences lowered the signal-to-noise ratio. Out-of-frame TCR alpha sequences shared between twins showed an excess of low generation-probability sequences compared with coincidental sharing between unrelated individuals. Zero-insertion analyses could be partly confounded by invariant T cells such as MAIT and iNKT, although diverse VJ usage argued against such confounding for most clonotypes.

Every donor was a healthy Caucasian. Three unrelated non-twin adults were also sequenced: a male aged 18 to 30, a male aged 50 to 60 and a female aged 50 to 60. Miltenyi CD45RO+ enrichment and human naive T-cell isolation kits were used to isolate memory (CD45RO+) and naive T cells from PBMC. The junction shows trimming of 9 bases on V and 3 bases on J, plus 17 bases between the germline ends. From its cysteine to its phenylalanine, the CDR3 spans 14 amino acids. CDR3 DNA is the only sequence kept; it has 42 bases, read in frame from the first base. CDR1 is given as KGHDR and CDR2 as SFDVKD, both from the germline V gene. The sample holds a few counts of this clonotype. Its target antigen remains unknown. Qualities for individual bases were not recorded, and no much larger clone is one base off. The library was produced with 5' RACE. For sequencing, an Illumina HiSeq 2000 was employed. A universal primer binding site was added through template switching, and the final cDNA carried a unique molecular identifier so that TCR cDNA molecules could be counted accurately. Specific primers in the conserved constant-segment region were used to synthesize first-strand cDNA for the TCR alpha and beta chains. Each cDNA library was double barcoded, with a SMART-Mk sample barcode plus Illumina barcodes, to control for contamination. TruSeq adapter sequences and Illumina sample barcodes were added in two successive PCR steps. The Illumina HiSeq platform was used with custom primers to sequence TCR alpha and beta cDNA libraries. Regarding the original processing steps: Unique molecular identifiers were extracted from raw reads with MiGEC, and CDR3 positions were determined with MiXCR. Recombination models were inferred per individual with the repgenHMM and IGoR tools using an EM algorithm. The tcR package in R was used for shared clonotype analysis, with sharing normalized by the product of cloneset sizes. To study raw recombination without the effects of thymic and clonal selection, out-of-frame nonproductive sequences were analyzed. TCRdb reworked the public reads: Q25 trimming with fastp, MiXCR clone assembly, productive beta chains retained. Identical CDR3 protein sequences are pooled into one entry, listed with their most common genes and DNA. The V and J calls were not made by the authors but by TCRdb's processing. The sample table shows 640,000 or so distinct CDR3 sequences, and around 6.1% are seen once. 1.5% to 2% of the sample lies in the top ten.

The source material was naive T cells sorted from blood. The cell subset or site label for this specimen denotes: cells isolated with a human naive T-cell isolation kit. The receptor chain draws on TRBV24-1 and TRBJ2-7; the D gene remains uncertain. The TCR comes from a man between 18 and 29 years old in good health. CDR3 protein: CATHSPGEVYEQYF. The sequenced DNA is TGTGCCACCCATTCCCCAGGCGAGGTCTACGAGCAGTACTTC.